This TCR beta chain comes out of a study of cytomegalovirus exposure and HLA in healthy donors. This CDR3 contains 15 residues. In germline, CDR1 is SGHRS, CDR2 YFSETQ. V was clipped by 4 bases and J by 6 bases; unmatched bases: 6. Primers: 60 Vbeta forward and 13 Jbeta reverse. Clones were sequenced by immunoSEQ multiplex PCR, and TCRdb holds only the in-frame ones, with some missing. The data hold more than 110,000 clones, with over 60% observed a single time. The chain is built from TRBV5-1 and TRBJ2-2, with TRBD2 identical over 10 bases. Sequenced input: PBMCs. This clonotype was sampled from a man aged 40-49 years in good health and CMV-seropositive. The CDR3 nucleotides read TGCGCCAGCAGCCCCCTAGCGGGAGCCGCCGGGGAGCTGTTTTTT. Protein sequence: CASSPLAGAAGELFF.